The rows below give T cell receptor beta chains drawn from one sample of a study of pediatric ulcerative colitis. Produced via immunoSEQ multiplex PCR; TCRdb's table is partial and in-frame only. The profile covers approximately 9,300 clones, with 88% appearing a single time and around 7% taken by the ten largest. The specimen was blood. The origin of the receptors is a girl aged 5-17 years with moderate ulcerative colitis. CDR3s include the opening cysteine and the closing phenylalanine or tryptophan. Each record gives: clone size, V gene, J gene, D gene, CDR3 protein, CDR3 DNA. The D gene is left open where the match is weak. Some rows have no size entry. The others give once, few or many, or a class for an expanded clone.

.,TRBV4-1,TRBJ2-7,.,CASSQETSVGQGEQYF,TGCGCCAGCAGCCAAGAGACGTCGGTCGGTCAGGGCGAGCAGTACTTC
.,TRBV7-9,TRBJ2-2,.,CASSISTGLGELFF,TGTGCCAGCAGCATTAGCACAGGGTTGGGGGAGCTGTTTTTT
.,TRBV28,TRBJ1-1,.,CASTRRDPLKIGGTEAFF,TGTGCCAGCACGAGACGGGACCCGCTCAAAATAGGGGGCACTGAAGCTTTCTTT
few,TRBV9,TRBJ1-1,TRBD1,CASSDRGGNTEAFF,TGTGCCAGCAGTGACAGGGGAGGGAACACTGAAGCTTTCTTT
once,TRBV7-6,TRBJ1-2,.,CASSLGQFNYGYTF,TGTGCCAGCAGCTTAGGCCAGTTCAACTATGGCTACACCTTC
.,TRBV5-1,TRBJ2-7,TRBD2,CASSPSGGRNYEQYF,TGCGCCAGCAGCCCTAGCGGGGGGCGAAACTACGAGCAGTACTTC
.,TRBV11-2,TRBJ2-7,TRBD1,CASSRLGQGNSYEQYF,TGTGCCAGCAGCCGCCTGGGACAGGGGAACAGCTACGAGCAGTACTTC
few,TRBV19,TRBJ1-5,.,CASSIGQDNQPQHF,TGTGCCAGTAGTATTGGGCAGGACAATCAGCCCCAGCATTTT
.,TRBV11-2,TRBJ1-5,TRBD1,CASSLARTGVFSNQPQHF,TGTGCCAGCAGCTTAGCACGGACAGGGGTGTTTAGCAATCAGCCCCAGCATTTT
.,TRBV7-2,TRBJ2-5,TRBD2,CASSFQRGEGETQYF,TGTGCCAGCAGCTTTCAACGCGGGGAGGGAGAGACCCAGTACTTC
.,TRBV2,TRBJ1-1,.,CASSETIEAFF,TGTGCCAGCAGTGAAACAATTGAAGCTTTCTTT
.,TRBV5-4,TRBJ2-7,.,CASSPGLGKYEQYF,TGTGCCAGCAGCCCTGGCTTGGGGAAGTACGAGCAGTACTTC
.,TRBV30,TRBJ2-7,.,CAWSVGAGNYEQYF,TGTGCCTGGAGTGTAGGTGCAGGAAACTACGAGCAGTACTTC
.,TRBV19,TRBJ1-6,.,CASSIGWQPNSPLHF,TGTGCCAGTAGTATCGGGTGGCAGCCGAATTCACCCCTCCACTTT
.,TRBV12-1,TRBJ2-3,.,CASSPKGASSTDCTDTQYF,TGTGCCAGCAGCCCGAAGGGGGCGTCTAGCACCGACTGCACAGATACGCAGTATTTT
.,TRBV29-1,TRBJ2-7,.,CSVLGVGSSYEQYF,TGCAGCGTCCTGGGTGTGGGAAGCTCCTACGAGCAGTACTTC
.,TRBV2,TRBJ2-1,TRBD2,CASLAGGLYNEQFF,TGTGCCAGTCTAGCGGGGGGGCTCTACAATGAGCAGTTCTTC
.,TRBV29-1,TRBJ2-7,TRBD1,CSVLSGGSYEQYF,TGCAGCGTTTTGTCAGGGGGCTCCTACGAGCAGTACTTC
.,TRBV11-2,TRBJ1-2,.,CASSSFDRRTNYGYTF,TGTGCCAGCAGCAGCTTTGACAGGCGTACTAACTATGGCTACACCTTC
.,TRBV6-5,TRBJ2-1,.,CASRFTGYNEQFF,TGTGCCAGCAGATTTACAGGTTACAATGAGCAGTTCTTC
.,TRBV19,TRBJ1-6,.,CASTLDRGNSPLHF,TGTGCCAGCACCCTGGACAGAGGGAATTCACCCCTCCACTTT
.,TRBV19,TRBJ2-2,TRBD1,CASSLNSGGHTGELFF,TGTGCCAGTAGCCTAAACTCAGGGGGCCACACCGGGGAGCTGTTTTTT
.,TRBV6-6,TRBJ1-6,.,CASSYTLAGGSPLHF,TGTGCCAGCAGTTACACGTTAGCTGGAGGTTCACCCCTCCACTTT
.,TRBV4-1,TRBJ2-7,TRBD2,CASSLGTSGGHYEQYF,TGCGCCAGCAGCCTTGGGACTAGCGGGGGGCACTACGAGCAGTACTTC
.,TRBV27,TRBJ1-2,TRBD1,CASSLQGGNYGYTF,TGTGCCAGCAGTTTACAGGGGGGGAACTATGGCTACACCTTC
.,TRBV15,TRBJ2-1,TRBD1,CATSREGQGVNEQFF,TGTGCCACCAGCAGAGAGGGGCAGGGGGTCAATGAGCAGTTCTTC
.,TRBV5-4,TRBJ2-3,TRBD2,CASSWTSGGEDTQYF,TGTGCCAGCAGCTGGACTAGCGGGGGTGAGGATACGCAGTATTTT
.,TRBV5-8,TRBJ1-1,TRBD1,CASSSGTGVILSTEAFF,TGTGCCAGCAGCTCCGGGACAGGGGTTATTTTGAGCACTGAAGCTTTCTTT
.,TRBV6-5,TRBJ1-4,.,CASSSYSTNEKLFF,TGTGCCAGCAGTTCCTATTCAACTAATGAAAAACTGTTTTTT
.,TRBV19,TRBJ1-2,TRBD1,CASSPGTGGSYTF,TGTGCCAGTAGTCCAGGGACAGGCGGGAGCTACACCTTC
once,TRBV7-8,TRBJ2-3,TRBD2,CASSLARAGGHTDTQYF,TGTGCCAGCAGCTTAGCCCGAGCGGGAGGCCACACAGATACGCAGTATTTT
.,TRBV30,TRBJ2-7,.,CAWSVETAGPPYYEQYF,TGTGCCTGGAGTGTTGAGACGGCAGGGCCCCCTTACTACGAGCAGTACTTC
.,TRBV2,TRBJ2-5,.,CASSPGAPPETQYF,TGTGCCAGCAGCCCCGGGGCCCCTCCCGAGACCCAGTACTTC
.,TRBV11-3,TRBJ2-3,.,CASSSSLATDTQYF,TGTGCCAGCAGCTCTTCCCTAGCTACAGATACGCAGTATTTT
.,TRBV18,TRBJ2-1,.,CASSPREKGNEQFF,TGTGCCAGCTCACCACGGGAGAAAGGCAATGAGCAGTTCTTC
.,TRBV5-8,TRBJ1-5,.,CASSLELNQPQHF,TGTGCCAGCAGCTTGGAGTTGAATCAGCCCCAGCATTTT
.,TRBV5-1,TRBJ2-3,.,CASSLGSTVGTDTQYF,TGCGCCAGCAGCTTGGGCTCCACGGTTGGAACAGATACGCAGTATTTT
.,TRBV29-1,TRBJ2-3,.,CSVSRGATDTQYF,TGCAGCGTTTCACGGGGGGCCACAGATACGCAGTATTTT
.,TRBV7-9,TRBJ2-7,.,CASSQHPGLRYF,TGTGCCAGCAGCCAACATCCGGGACTCCGGTACTTC
.,TRBV10-1,TRBJ1-1,TRBD1,CASIEQGGFFEAFF,TGCGCCAGCATCGAACAGGGGGGATTTTTTGAAGCTTTCTTT
once,TRBV7-9,TRBJ1-1,.,CASSPGGRTEAFF,TGTGCCAGCAGCCCGGGGGGGAGAACTGAAGCTTTCTTT
.,TRBV13,TRBJ1-3,.,CASSLKGTTGNTIYF,TGTGCCAGCAGCTTAAAGGGGACTACTGGAAACACCATATATTTT
few,TRBV11-2,TRBJ2-4,TRBD2,CASRPASGGQNIQYF,TGTGCCAGCAGGCCGGCTAGCGGGGGGCAAAACATTCAGTACTTC
once,TRBV5-1,TRBJ2-1,.,CASSLGGTSSSYNEQFF,TGCGCCAGCAGCTTGGGGGGGACTTCCAGCTCCTACAATGAGCAGTTCTTC
.,TRBV18,TRBJ2-7,TRBD2,CASSPGAGGYEQYF,TGTGCCAGCTCACCAGGAGCGGGAGGCTACGAGCAGTACTTC
.,TRBV5-5,TRBJ1-2,TRBD1,CASSLIGQANYGYTF,TGTGCCAGCAGCTTGATTGGACAGGCGAACTATGGCTACACCTTC
.,TRBV10-2,TRBJ2-1,.,CASSESIFAGMSSYNEQFF,TGCGCCAGCAGTGAGTCGATTTTTGCGGGTATGAGCTCCTACAATGAGCAGTTCTTC
few,TRBV2,TRBJ1-6,.,CASSELVVIYNSPLHF,TGTGCCAGCAGTGAATTGGTCGTCATATATAATTCACCCCTCCACTTT
.,TRBV5-1,TRBJ1-3,.,CASSAAHPSGNTIYF,TGCGCCAGCTCAGCTGCCCATCCCTCTGGAAACACCATATATTTT
few,TRBV5-6,TRBJ2-5,TRBD1,CASSQGQGGETQYF,TGTGCCAGCAGCCAGGGACAGGGGGGAGAGACCCAGTACTTC
once,TRBV5-1,TRBJ2-3,.,CASSLELRGLGTLTDTQYF,TGCGCCAGCAGCTTGGAGTTAAGGGGTCTAGGAACCCTCACAGATACGCAGTATTTT
.,TRBV2,TRBJ2-5,.,CAISTVQETQYF,TGTGCCATCTCGACAGTCCAAGAGACCCAGTACTTC
.,TRBV27,TRBJ2-7,TRBD1,CASSLIGTGLYEQYF,TGTGCCAGCAGTTTAATAGGGACAGGATTATACGAGCAGTACTTC
.,TRBV5-1,TRBJ2-6,.,CASSLAWQGVTSGANVLTF,TGCGCCAGCAGCTTGGCCTGGCAGGGCGTGACCTCTGGGGCCAACGTCCTGACTTTC
.,TRBV19,TRBJ1-2,.,CASSIGGVGYTF,TGTGCCAGTAGTATAGGGGGCGTCGGCTACACCTTC